This record covers a single T cell receptor beta chain. This sample was taken from a study of blood T cell repertoires in COVID-19. Study-wide context: Whether acute or convalescent, the COVID-19 samples came from the United States, Italy and Spain. Nucleic acid was either cDNA or gDNA, and it came from T cells, B-cell-depleted T cells, or PBMCs.

Authors' processing steps: Amplifying reference gene primers gave estimates of nucleated cell counts. Measured with immunoSEQ multiplex PCR; TCRdb has only the in-frame clones, and not every one. D and trimming were read from the DNA, whereas the V and J calls and clone size are those reported in that table. The data contain some 270,000 clones, around 86% of them singletons. The CDR3 extends over 15 amino acids. Trimming took 6 bases from V and 6 from J; bases not matched to a gene: 7. Germline V lookup: CDR1 MRHNA, CDR2 SNTAGT. This chain connects TRBV6-4 to TRBJ2-1; 11 positions match TRBD2. This receptor was taken from a man aged 40-49 years with active or convalescent COVID-19. Sequenced: peripheral blood. The CDR3 loop reads CASSEPGLAVNEQFF. DNA for the CDR3: TGTGCCAGCAGCGAACCGGGACTAGCGGTCAATGAGCAGTTCTTC.